This T cell receptor beta chain was captured by sequencing in a study of T-cell reconstitution after alpha-beta-depleted transplantation in children. As it was prepared, the TCRbeta library received unique molecular identifiers. TCRdb independently ran MiXCR on the PCR reads; one entry per CDR3 protein. Counted here are hundreds of thousands of distinct CDR3 sequences, 13% occurring once; the ten biggest clones make up 0.79%. V trimming: 7 bases; J trimming: 3 bases; junction bases outside the gene matches: 10. The CDR3 contains 14 residues. Germline lookup yields CDR1 DFQATT and CDR2 SNEGSKA (reference sequence). Study results and limitations: Surviving recipient cells, namely T cells and thymic progenitors, were the source of high day-60 TCRbeta diversity in some patients. At one year after transplant, newly produced T cells mostly accounted for T-cell counts and diversity. Two months or so post-transplant, alpha-beta T cells reportedly derived from several hundred expanded graft clones.

In its sample, this clonotype was seen many times. The antigen remains undetermined. Source: PBMCs, taken before TCRalphabeta/CD19-depleted stem cell transplant. The J gene is TRBJ2-7, the V gene TRBV20-1; 9 positions agree with TRBD2. The receptor comes from a girl aged 2 to 10 with congenital amegakaryocytic thrombocytopenia, due to receive a stem cell transplant. The CDR3 nucleotides read TGCAGTGTCGTGCCTCTAGCGGGAATCTACGAGCAGTACTTC. Its translation is CSVVPLAGIYEQYF.